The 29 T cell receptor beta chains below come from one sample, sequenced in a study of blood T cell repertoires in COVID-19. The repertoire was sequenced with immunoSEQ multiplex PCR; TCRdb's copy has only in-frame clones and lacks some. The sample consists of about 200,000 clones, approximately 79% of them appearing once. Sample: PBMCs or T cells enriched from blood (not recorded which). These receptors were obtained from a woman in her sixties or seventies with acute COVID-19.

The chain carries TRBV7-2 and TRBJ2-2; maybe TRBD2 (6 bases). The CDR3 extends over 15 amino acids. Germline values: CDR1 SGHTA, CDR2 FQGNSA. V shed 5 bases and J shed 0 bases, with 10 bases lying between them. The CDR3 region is CASSPGVANTGELFF. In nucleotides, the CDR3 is TGTGCCAGCAGCCCGGGGGTCGCGAACACCGGGGAGCTGTTTTTT.

CDR3 coding DNA: TGTGCCAGCAGTTTGTTAGGGGAGGGCAATCAGCCCCAGCATTTT. Translating gives CASSLLGEGNQPQHF. The chain links TRBV6-2 or TRBV6-3 to TRBJ1-5, with D perhaps matching TRBD1 (5 bases). The CDR3 is 15 residues long. CDR1 and CDR2 (germline): MNHEY, SVGEGT. Trimming left V 4 bases short and J 2 bases short, with 12 bases between.

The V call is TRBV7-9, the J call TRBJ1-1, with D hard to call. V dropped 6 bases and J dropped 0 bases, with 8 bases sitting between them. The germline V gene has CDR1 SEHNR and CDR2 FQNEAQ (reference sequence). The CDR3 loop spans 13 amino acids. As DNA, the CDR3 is TGTGCCAGCAGTCGGAGCATGAACACTGAAGCTTTCTTT. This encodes CASSRSMNTEAFF.

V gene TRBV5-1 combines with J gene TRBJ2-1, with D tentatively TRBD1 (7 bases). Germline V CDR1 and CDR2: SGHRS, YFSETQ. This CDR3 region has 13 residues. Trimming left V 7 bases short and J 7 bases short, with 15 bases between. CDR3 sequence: CASLVQGGNEQFF. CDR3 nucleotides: TGCGCCAGCCTCGTTCAGGGGGGAAATGAGCAGTTCTTC.

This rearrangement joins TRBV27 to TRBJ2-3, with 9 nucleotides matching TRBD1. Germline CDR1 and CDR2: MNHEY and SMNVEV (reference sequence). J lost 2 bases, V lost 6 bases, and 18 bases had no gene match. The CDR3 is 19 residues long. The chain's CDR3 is CASSPITGTGPQYTDTQYF. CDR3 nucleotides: TGTGCCAGCAGCCCAATTACCGGGACAGGGCCACAATACACAGATACGCAGTATTTT.

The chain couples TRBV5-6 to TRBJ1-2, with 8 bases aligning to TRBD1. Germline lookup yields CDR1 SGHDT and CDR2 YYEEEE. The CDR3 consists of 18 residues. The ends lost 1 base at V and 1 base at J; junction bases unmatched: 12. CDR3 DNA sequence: TGTGCCAGCAGCTTGTTTAAACTTCCGGGACAGGTTAACTATGGCTACACCTTC. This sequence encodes CASSLFKLPGQVNYGYTF.

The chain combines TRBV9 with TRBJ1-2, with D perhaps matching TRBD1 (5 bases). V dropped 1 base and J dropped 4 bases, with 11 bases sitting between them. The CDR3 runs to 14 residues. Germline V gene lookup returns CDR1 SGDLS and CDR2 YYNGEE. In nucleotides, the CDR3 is TGTGCCAGCAGCGTATCAAGGGGCGGCTATGGCTACACCTTC. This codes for CASSVSRGGYGYTF.

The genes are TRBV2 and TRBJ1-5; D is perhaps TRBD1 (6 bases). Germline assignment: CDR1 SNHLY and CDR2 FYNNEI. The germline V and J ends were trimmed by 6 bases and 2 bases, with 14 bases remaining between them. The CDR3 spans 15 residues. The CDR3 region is CASRGEGVRNQPQHF. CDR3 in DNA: TGTGCCAGCAGGGGGGAGGGGGTTCGCAATCAGCCCCAGCATTTT.

The CDR3: CASGQDRDYEQYV. The CDR3 coding sequence is TGTGCCAGCGGCCAGGACAGGGACTACGAGCAGTACGTC. The chain recombines TRBV7-8 with TRBJ2-7, with 8 bases matching TRBD1. Unmatched junction bases numbered 6, after V lost 8 bases and J lost 3 bases. The CDR3 sequence is 13 residues long. In germline, CDR1 is SGHVS, CDR2 FQNEAQ.

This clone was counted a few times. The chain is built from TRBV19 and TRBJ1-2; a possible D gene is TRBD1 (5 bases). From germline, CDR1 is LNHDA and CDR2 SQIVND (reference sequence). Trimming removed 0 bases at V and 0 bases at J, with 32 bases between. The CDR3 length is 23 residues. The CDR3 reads CASSIDPGGWNTGQPVPNYGYTF. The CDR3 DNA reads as TGTGCCAGTAGTATAGATCCTGGGGGGTGGAATACGGGCCAACCCGTACCTAACTATGGCTACACCTTC.

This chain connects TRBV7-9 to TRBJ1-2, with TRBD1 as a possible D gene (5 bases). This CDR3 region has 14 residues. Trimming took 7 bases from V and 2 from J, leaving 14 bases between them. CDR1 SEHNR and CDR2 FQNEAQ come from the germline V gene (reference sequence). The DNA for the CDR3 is TGTGCCAGCACCCCCCTCGACAGAAACTATGGCTACACCTTC. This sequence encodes CASTPLDRNYGYTF.

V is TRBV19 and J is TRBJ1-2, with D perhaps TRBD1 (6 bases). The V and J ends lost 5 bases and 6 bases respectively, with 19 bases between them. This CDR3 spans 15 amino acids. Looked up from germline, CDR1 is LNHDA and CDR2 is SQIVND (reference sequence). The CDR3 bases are TGTGCCAGTAGTCTACTTCCGGGCAGGGGCCATGGCTACACCTTC. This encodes CASSLLPGRGHGYTF.

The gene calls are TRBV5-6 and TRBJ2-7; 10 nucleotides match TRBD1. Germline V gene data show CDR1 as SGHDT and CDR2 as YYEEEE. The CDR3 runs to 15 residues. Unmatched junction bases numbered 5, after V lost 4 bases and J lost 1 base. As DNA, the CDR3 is TGTGCCAGCAGCAGGACAGGGGGGAGTTCCTACGAGCAGTACGTC. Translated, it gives CASSRTGGSSYEQYV.

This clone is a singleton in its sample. CDR3 coding DNA: TGCGCCAGCAGCTCAAACGACAGGGGGGCTGAGCAGTTCTTC. Translating gives CASSSNDRGAEQFF. This sequence joins TRBV5-1 and TRBJ2-1; 9 bases agree with TRBD1. Trimming at V came to 3 bases and at J to 9 bases, leaving 7 bases not matched to a gene. Germline-derived CDR1 and CDR2 are SGHRS and YFSETQ. The CDR3 spans 14 residues.

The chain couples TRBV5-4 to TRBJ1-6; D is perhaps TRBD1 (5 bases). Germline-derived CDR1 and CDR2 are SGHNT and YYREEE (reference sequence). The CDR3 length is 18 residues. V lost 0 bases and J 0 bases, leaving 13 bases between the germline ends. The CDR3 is CASSLGGRGSSYNSPLHF. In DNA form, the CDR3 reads TGTGCCAGCAGCTTGGGGGGTCGGGGGAGCTCCTATAATTCACCCCTCCACTTT.

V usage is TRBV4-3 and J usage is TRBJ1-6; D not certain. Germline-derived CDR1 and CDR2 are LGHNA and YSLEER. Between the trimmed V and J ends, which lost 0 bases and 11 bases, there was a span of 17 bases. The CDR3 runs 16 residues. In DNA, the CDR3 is TGCGCCAGCAGCCAAGATCCGCGGCAGCACGGGACACCCCTCCACTTT. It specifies CASSQDPRQHGTPLHF.

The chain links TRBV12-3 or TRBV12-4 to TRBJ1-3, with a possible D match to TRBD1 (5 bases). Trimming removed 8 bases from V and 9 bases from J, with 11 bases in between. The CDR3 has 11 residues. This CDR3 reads CASQGRSTIYF. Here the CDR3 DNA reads TGTGCCAGCCAGGGTAGGAGCACCATATATTTT.

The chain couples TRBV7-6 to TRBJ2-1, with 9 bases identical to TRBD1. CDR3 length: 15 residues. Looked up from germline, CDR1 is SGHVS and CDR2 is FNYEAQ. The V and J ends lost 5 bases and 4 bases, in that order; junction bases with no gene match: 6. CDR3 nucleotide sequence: TGTGCCAGCAGCCCGACAGGGGGGCGATACAATGAGCAGTTCTTC. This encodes CASSPTGGRYNEQFF.

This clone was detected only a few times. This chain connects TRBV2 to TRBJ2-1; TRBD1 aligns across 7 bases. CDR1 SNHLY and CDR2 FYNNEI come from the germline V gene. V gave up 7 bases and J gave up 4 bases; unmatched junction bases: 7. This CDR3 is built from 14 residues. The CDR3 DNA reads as TGTGCCAGCACCCTCGGGACAGTTTACAATGAGCAGTTCTTC. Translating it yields CASTLGTVYNEQFF.

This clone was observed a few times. CDR3 sequence reads: CASSSETGDYGYTF. The CDR3 coding sequence is TGTGCCAGCAGCTCGGAAACAGGGGACTATGGCTACACCTTC. The gene calls are TRBV5-8 and TRBJ1-2; 7 positions agree with TRBD1. The V gene's germline CDR1 is SGHTS and CDR2 YDEGEE. This CDR3 has 14 amino acids. V lost 3 bases and J lost 3; bases outside the gene matches: 5.

Here the CDR3 reads CASSWGLGTYNEQFF. CDR3 coding DNA: TGTGCCAGCAGTTGGGGACTAGGGACCTACAATGAGCAGTTCTTC. The chain is built from TRBV6-2 or TRBV6-3 and TRBJ2-1; TRBD2 aligns across 8 bases. Germline V gene lookup returns CDR1 MNHEY and CDR2 SVGEGT. There are 15 residues in the CDR3. Losses at the gene ends were 4 bases for V and 2 bases for J; bases not matched to a gene: 4.

This CDR3 reads CASSPRGRGYGYTF. DNA for the CDR3: TGTGCCAGCAGTCCCAGAGGGAGGGGCTATGGCTACACCTTC. The rearrangement links TRBV28 to TRBJ1-2; weak D call: TRBD1 (5 bases). CDR1 and CDR2 from the germline V gene are MDHEN and SYDVKM. The CDR3 is 14 amino acids. The V gene lost 5 bases and the J gene lost 4 bases, with 14 bases spanning the gap.

The CDR3, as DNA: TGTGCCAGTAGATTGGACAGGGGCTACGAGCAGTACTTC. It is translated as CASRLDRGYEQYF. The chain combines TRBV19 with TRBJ2-7; the match to TRBD1 covers 9 bases. V was clipped by 6 bases and J by 3 bases; unmatched bases: 3. The CDR3 consists of 13 residues. In germline, CDR1 is LNHDA, CDR2 SQIVND (reference sequence).

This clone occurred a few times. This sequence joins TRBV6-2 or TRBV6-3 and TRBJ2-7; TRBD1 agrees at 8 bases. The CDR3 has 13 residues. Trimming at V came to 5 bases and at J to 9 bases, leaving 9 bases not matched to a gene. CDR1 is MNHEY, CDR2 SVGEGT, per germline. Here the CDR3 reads CASSERQGFVQYV. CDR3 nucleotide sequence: TGTGCCAGCAGTGAGAGACAGGGGTTTGTGCAGTACGTC.

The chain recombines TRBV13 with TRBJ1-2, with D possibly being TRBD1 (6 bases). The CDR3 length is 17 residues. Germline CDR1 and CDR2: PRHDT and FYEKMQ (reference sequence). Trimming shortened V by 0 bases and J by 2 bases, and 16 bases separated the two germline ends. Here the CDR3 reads CASSLGGGDIGNYGYTF. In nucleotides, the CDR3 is TGTGCCAGCAGCTTAGGTGGGGGGGACATCGGAAACTATGGCTACACCTTC.

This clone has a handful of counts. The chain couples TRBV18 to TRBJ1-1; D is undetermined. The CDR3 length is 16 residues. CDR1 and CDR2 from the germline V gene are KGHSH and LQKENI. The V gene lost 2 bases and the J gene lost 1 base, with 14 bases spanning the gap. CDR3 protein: CASSPFQKITNTEAFF. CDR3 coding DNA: TGTGCCAGCTCACCATTCCAGAAAATTACGAACACTGAAGCTTTCTTT.

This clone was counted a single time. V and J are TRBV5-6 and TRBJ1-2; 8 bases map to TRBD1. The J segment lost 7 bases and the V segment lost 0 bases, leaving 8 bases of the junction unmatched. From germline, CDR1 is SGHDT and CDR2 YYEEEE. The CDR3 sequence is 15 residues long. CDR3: CASSLAGTGDVGYTF. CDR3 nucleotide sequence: TGTGCCAGCAGCTTGGCGGGGACAGGTGACGTTGGCTACACCTTC.

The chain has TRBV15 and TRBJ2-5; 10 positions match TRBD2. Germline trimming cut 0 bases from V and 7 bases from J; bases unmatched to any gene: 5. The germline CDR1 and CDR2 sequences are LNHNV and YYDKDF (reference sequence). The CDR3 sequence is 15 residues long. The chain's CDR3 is CATSREASGGATQYF. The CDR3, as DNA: TGTGCCACCAGCAGAGAGGCTAGCGGGGGCGCGACCCAGTACTTC.

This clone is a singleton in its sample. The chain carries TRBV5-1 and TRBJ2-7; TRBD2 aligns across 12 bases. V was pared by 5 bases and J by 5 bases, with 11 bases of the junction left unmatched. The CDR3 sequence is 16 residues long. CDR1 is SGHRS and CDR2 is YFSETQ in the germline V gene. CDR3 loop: CASSPYPSGGGDEQYF. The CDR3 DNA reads TGCGCCAGCAGTCCGTATCCTAGCGGGGGGGGCGACGAGCAGTACTTC.